The source of this TCR beta chain is a study of blood T cell repertoires in COVID-19. The CDR3 runs 16 residues. From germline, CDR1 is KGHSH and CDR2 LQKENI. The V gene lost 3 bases and the J gene lost 2 bases, with 14 bases spanning the gap. In the authors' methods: Amplification from reference gene primers served as the basis for estimated nucleated cell counts. TCRdb keeps only in-frame clones here, not all; method: immunoSEQ multiplex PCR. V and J calls and clone size are given by that table; D and trimming were obtained from the DNA. The data show around 59,000 clones, about 87% seen once. The sequence was collected from a man aged 60-69 years with acute or convalescent COVID-19. Source material: peripheral blood. This chain uses TRBV18 with TRBJ1-3; TRBD1 might be the D (5 bases). The CDR3 DNA sequence: TGTGCCAGCTCACCTGCACCGGGAGGGGCTGGAAACACCATATATTTT. Its translation is CASSPAPGGAGNTIYF.